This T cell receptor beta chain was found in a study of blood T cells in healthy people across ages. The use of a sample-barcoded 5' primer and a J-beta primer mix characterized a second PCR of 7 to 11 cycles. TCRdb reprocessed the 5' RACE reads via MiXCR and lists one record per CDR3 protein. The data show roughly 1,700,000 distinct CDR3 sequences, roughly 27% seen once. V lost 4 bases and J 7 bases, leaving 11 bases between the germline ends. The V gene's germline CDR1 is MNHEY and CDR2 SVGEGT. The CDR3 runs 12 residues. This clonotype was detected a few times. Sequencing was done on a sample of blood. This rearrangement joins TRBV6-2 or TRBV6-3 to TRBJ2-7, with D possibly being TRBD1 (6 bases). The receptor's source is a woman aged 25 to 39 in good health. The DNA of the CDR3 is TGTGCCAGCAGTTGGGGGCCGGGAGAGCAGTACTTC. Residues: CASSWGPGEQYF.